The clone carrying this T cell receptor (beta chain) was seen repeatedly, ten times or more. Its antigen is not identified. Germline V CDR1 and CDR2: DFQATT, SNEGSKA (reference sequence). J lost 2 bases, V lost 7 bases, and 4 bases had no gene match. CDR3 size: 12 residues. This record belongs to a study of response to subunit inactivated influenza vaccine. Study-level findings and limits: That few new T cells are recruited by each seasonal influenza vaccination was the authors' suggestion.

Via MiXCR, TCRdb re-called the RT-PCR reads, giving one row per CDR3 protein. The sample contains 650,000 to 800,000 distinct CDR3 sequences, 15% to 20% of which appear only once. The source of this sequence is a man in his fifties or sixties who received an inactivated influenza vaccine. Specimen: PBMCs from blood, collected approximately 5 days after vaccination. This chain connects TRBV20-1 to TRBJ1-2, with 7 nucleotides matching TRBD1. CDR3 region: CSGGQINYGYTF. The CDR3 nucleotides are TGCAGTGGGGGACAGATAAACTATGGCTACACCTTC.